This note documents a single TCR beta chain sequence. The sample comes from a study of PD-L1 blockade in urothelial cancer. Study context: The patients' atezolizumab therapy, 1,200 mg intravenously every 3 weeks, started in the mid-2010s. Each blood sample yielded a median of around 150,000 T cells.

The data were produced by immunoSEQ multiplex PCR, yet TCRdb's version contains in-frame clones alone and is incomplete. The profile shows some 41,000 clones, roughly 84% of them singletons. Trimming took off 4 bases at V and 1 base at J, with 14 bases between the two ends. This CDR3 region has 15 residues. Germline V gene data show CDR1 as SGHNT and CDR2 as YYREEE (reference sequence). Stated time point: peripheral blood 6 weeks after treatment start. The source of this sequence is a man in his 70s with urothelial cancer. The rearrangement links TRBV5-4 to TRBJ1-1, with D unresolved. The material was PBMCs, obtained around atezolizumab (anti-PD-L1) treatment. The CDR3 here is CASSLASGGNTEAFF. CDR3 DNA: TGTGCCAGCAGCCTTGCCTCCGGAGGGAACACTGAAGCTTTCTTT.